These 9 T cell receptor beta chains were all obtained from the same sample, sequenced in a study of blood T cell repertoires in COVID-19 (TCRdb year 2020). Library creation used the immunoSEQ multiplex PCR assay. Held by TCRdb, this immuneACCESS table contains in-frame sequences only and omits some clones. Under half of the omission traces to an unresolved V gene where checked; the cause of the rest is unknown. The sample table contains 650,000 to 800,000 clones; only one count was recorded for 85% to 90% of them. About 0.24% of the sample rests with the top ten. Sequenced: peripheral blood. The receptor source for this set is a woman in her late teens or twenties with acute or convalescent COVID-19.

The rearrangement uses TRBV3-1 (or the pseudogene TRBV3-2) and TRBJ2-7; possible D gene TRBD1, 5 bases. Germline CDR1 reads LGHDT; CDR2 reads YNNKEL (reference sequence). The CDR3 is 14 residues long. The V and J ends lost 6 bases and 0 bases respectively, with 12 bases between them. As DNA, the CDR3 is TGTGCCAGCAGATCAGGGTTGGGCTCCTACGAGCAGTACTTC. It codes for CASRSGLGSYEQYF.

The V gene is TRBV6-6, the J gene TRBJ2-1; D is perhaps TRBD2 (5 bases). Between the trimmed V and J ends, which lost 0 bases and 6 bases, there was a span of 9 bases. CDR1 and CDR2 from the germline V gene are MNHNY and SVGAGI (reference sequence). CDR3 length: 14 amino acids. DNA for the CDR3: TGTGCCAGCAGTTACTCCGGACTCCGCAATGAGCAGTTCTTC. Its protein is CASSYSGLRNEQFF.

V and J are TRBV5-1 and TRBJ2-5; weak D call: TRBD2 (6 bases). Germline values: CDR1 SGHRS, CDR2 YFSETQ. With 4 bases removed from V and 0 bases from J, the gap between germline ends came to 13 bases. The CDR3 extends over 15 amino acids. CDR3 bases: TGCGCCAGCAGCCAGGGACTGACGTACCAAGAGACCCAGTACTTC. The encoded protein is CASSQGLTYQETQYF.

This clone was observed a single time. The chain has TRBV19 and TRBJ2-6, with D possibly matching TRBD2 (5 bases). CDR1 and CDR2 (germline): LNHDA, SQIVND (reference sequence). The V gene lost 4 bases and the J gene lost 0 bases, with 13 bases spanning the gap. The CDR3 runs to 17 residues. The CDR3, as DNA: TGTGCCAGTAGTACCCCCCCAGGAGGCTCTGGGGCCAACGTCCTGACTTTC. It specifies CASSTPPGGSGANVLTF.

This chain links TRBV28 with TRBJ2-7, with a tentative D call TRBD1 (5 bases). Per germline, CDR1 MDHEN and CDR2 SYDVKM. The CDR3 spans 14 residues. V lost 7 bases, J lost 3 bases, and 16 bases lay in between. In DNA, the CDR3 is TGTGCCAGCACCACCGGTTCAGGGCTCTACGAGCAGTACTTC. Translated, it gives CASTTGSGLYEQYF. Filled out from reference TRBV28 and TRBJ2-7, the complete variable domain reads DVKVTQSSRYLVKRTGEKVFLECVQDMDHENMFWYRQDPGLGLRLIYFSYDVKMKEKGDIPEGYSVSREKKERFSLILESASTNQTSMYLCASTTGSGLYEQYFGPGTRLTVT.

The chain carries TRBV11-2 and TRBJ1-1; TRBD1 might be the D (5 bases). Germline V gene lookup returns CDR1 SGHAT and CDR2 FQNNGV. The CDR3 has 15 amino acids. Trimming cost V 2 bases and J 4 bases, with 14 bases left between them. The CDR3 spells CASSLPSGSLTEAFF. CDR3 coding DNA: TGTGCCAGCAGCTTACCCTCAGGGTCGCTCACTGAAGCTTTCTTT.

This clone was found once. This chain uses TRBV30 with TRBJ1-1; TRBD1 aligns across 9 bases. V lost 5 bases and J lost 4; bases outside the gene matches: 5. Germline V gene lookup returns CDR1 GTSNPN and CDR2 SVGIG (reference sequence). This CDR3 has 13 residues. CDR3 nucleotide sequence: TGTGCCTGGGCCACAGGGGGCTTCACTGAAGCTTTCTTT. It encodes CAWATGGFTEAFF.

The genes are TRBV2 and TRBJ1-5; 7 bases match TRBD1. Germline V gene sequence: CDR1 SNHLY, CDR2 FYNNEI. The CDR3 extends over 14 amino acids. Unmatched junction bases numbered 4, after V lost 6 bases and J lost 2 bases. Here the CDR3 reads CASRQTGRNQPQHF. The CDR3, as DNA: TGTGCCAGCAGGCAGACAGGGCGCAATCAGCCCCAGCATTTT.

This clone has just a few counts. The genes are TRBV11-3 and TRBJ1-1, with D perhaps matching TRBD1 (6 bases). Germline-derived CDR1 and CDR2 are SGHNT and YENEEA. The germline V and J ends were trimmed by 0 bases and 1 base, with 6 bases remaining between them. The CDR3 loop spans 14 amino acids. The chain's CDR3 is CASSLEGANTEAFF. The CDR3 region has the DNA TGTGCCAGCAGCTTAGAGGGGGCGAACACTGAAGCTTTCTTT.